A single sample is the source of the 21 T cell receptor beta chains below, sequenced in a study of siplizumab effects on memory and regulatory T cells. Assay: immunoSEQ multiplex PCR; the TCRdb copy retains only in-frame clones and omits some. The sample has roughly 100,000 clones; 93% are singletons. The sequencing input was CD4+ T cells sorted from blood. The receptors derive from a human donor in good health.

The rearrangement uses TRBV5-1 and TRBJ1-1; D remains unclear. The V gene's germline CDR1 is SGHRS and CDR2 YFSETQ. This CDR3 has 15 residues. V was clipped by 0 bases and J by 5 bases, with 14 bases between them. The CDR3 sequence is CASSLGGGWLTEAFF. CDR3 DNA sequence: TGCGCCAGCAGCTTGGGTGGAGGATGGTTGACTGAAGCTTTCTTT.

The rearrangement uses TRBV19 and TRBJ2-1; 8 positions agree with TRBD2. The CDR3 extends over 15 amino acids. Trimming cost V 5 bases and J 0 bases; bases outside gene matches: 3. The germline V gene has CDR1 LNHDA and CDR2 SQIVND (reference sequence). CDR3 in DNA: TGTGCCAGTAGTCTCAGCGGGAGCTCCTACAATGAGCAGTTCTTC. Residues: CASSLSGSSYNEQFF.

V gene TRBV9 combines with J gene TRBJ2-5; D remains ambiguous. The ends were cut back, 0 bases at V and 7 bases at J, with 13 bases in the middle. The CDR3 is 14 amino acids. Per the germline V gene, CDR1 is SGDLS and CDR2 is YYNGEE. This chain's CDR3 is CASSVAPDRSTQYF. CDR3 nucleotide sequence: TGTGCCAGCAGCGTAGCTCCCGACCGCTCGACCCAGTACTTC.

The V and J genes are TRBV4-1 and TRBJ2-5; TRBD2 matches 11 bases. The trim removed 4 bases at V and 2 bases at J, leaving 21 bases unmatched. Germline V CDR1 and CDR2: MGHRA, YSYEKL. This CDR3 spans 21 amino acids. CDR3 region: CASSRPSGTSGLPGLQETQYF. The CDR3 DNA reads as TGCGCCAGCAGCCGCCCCTCTGGGACTAGCGGCCTCCCCGGGTTACAAGAGACCCAGTACTTC.

This rearrangement joins TRBV18 to TRBJ1-1; no reliable D call. The germline V gene has CDR1 KGHSH and CDR2 LQKENI. The CDR3 is 13 amino acids. Trimming removed 1 base at V and 2 bases at J, with 5 bases between. The CDR3 protein is CASSPRANTEAFF. The CDR3, as DNA: TGTGCCAGCTCACCACGTGCAAACACTGAAGCTTTCTTT.

This clone was observed a single time. V gene TRBV19 combines with J gene TRBJ1-3, with D perhaps TRBD1 (5 bases). CDR1 is LNHDA and CDR2 is SQIVND in the germline V gene (reference sequence). CDR3 length equals 15 residues. With 9 bases removed from V and 3 bases from J, the gap between germline ends came to 18 bases. Here the CDR3 DNA reads TGTGCCAGCGCGGCCGCCGGGGGGAGTGGAAACACCATATATTTT. Residues: CASAAAGGSGNTIYF. The full variable domain, completed using reference TRBV19 and TRBJ1-3, is DGGITQSPKYLFRKEGQNVTLSCEQNLNHDAMYWYRQDPGQGLRLIYYSQIVNDFQKGDIAEGYSVSREKKESFPLTVTSAQKNPTAFYLCASAAAGGSGNTIYFGEGSWLTVV.

V is TRBV30 and J is TRBJ2-1, with unresolved D. The CDR3 extends over 11 amino acids. Germline lookup yields CDR1 GTSNPN and CDR2 SVGIG (reference sequence). V was clipped by 0 bases and J by 9 bases, with 6 bases between them. The CDR3 DNA follows: TGTGCCTGGAGTGTAAACCGTGAGCAGTTCTTC. Its translation: CAWSVNREQFF.

The V and J genes are TRBV28 and TRBJ1-1, with TRBD1 as a possible D gene (6 bases). The CDR3 has 15 amino acids. Germline V gene sequence: CDR1 MDHEN, CDR2 SYDVKM. V was clipped by 5 bases and J by 5 bases, with 18 bases between them. The CDR3 coding sequence is TGTGCCAGCAGTCCTCCGACAGGAGGAACGACTGAAGCTTTCTTT. Protein sequence: CASSPPTGGTTEAFF.

CDR3 sequence: CASSLTFTDTQYF. CDR3 bases: TGTGCCAGCAGCTTAACTTTCACAGATACGCAGTATTTT. The chain couples TRBV11-2 to TRBJ2-3, with D uncertain. CDR3 length equals 13 residues. Germline V gives CDR1 SGHAT, CDR2 FQNNGV. Trimming removed 2 bases from V and 2 bases from J, with 5 bases in between.

The CDR3 region has the DNA TGCGCCAGCAGCTATACCGGGGGCACTGAAGCTTTCTTT. Translation gives CASSYTGGTEAFF. The chain links TRBV4-3 to TRBJ1-1; maybe TRBD1 (5 bases). The CDR3 totals 13 residues. CDR1 and CDR2 from the germline V gene are LGHNA and YSLEER. V shed 5 bases and J shed 4 bases, with 11 bases lying between them.

The genes are TRBV6-5 and TRBJ1-3; 7 bases line up with TRBD1. CDR1 is MNHEY and CDR2 is SVGAGI in the germline V gene. The junction had 7 bases not matched to a gene; V was cut back by 4 bases and J by 4 bases. This CDR3 comprises 15 residues. The DNA of the CDR3 is TGTGCCAGCAGTTCGACGGGACAGCTCGGAAACACCATATATTTT. Protein: CASSSTGQLGNTIYF.

This sequence joins TRBV30 and TRBJ2-5, with TRBD2 matching over 8 bases. Germline V lookup: CDR1 GTSNPN, CDR2 SVGIG (reference sequence). The CDR3 covers 14 residues. V was pared by 2 bases and J by 4 bases, with 6 bases of the junction left unmatched. The CDR3 sequence: CAWSLGTSLETQYF. In DNA form, the CDR3 reads TGTGCCTGGAGTTTAGGGACTAGTCTAGAGACCCAGTACTTC.

V and J are TRBV30 and TRBJ2-3; no clear D gene. The CDR3 runs to 14 residues. Germline loops: CDR1 GTSNPN, CDR2 SVGIG (reference sequence). The V end lost 2 bases, the J end lost 4 bases, and 13 bases lay between the germline ends. The CDR3 loop is CAWSLSLSSDTQYF. CDR3 nucleotide sequence: TGTGCCTGGAGTCTCTCCTTGTCGTCAGATACGCAGTATTTT.

This clone appeared once. The chain has TRBV5-4 and TRBJ2-3, with TRBD2 matching 13 bases. Germline CDR1 is SGHNT and CDR2 is YYREEE (reference sequence). After removal of 3 bases from V and 1 base from J, the junction contained 11 bases not matched to a gene. This CDR3 is built from 19 residues. This CDR3 is CASSWSTSGGAGGTDTQYF. The CDR3 DNA reads TGTGCCAGCAGCTGGTCCACTAGCGGGGGGGCAGGGGGCACAGATACGCAGTATTTT.

The chain couples TRBV9 to TRBJ1-2, with TRBD1 identical over 8 bases. The germline V gene has CDR1 SGDLS and CDR2 YYNGEE. The V segment lost 0 bases and the J segment 8 bases; nucleotides outside the gene matches: 6. The CDR3 is 14 residues long. As DNA, the CDR3 is TGTGCCAGCAGCGTAGGGACAGGGACAAAGGGCTACACCTTC. It codes for CASSVGTGTKGYTF.

The V gene is TRBV28, the J gene TRBJ2-6; TRBD1 is a possible D gene (5 bases). This CDR3 spans 17 amino acids. Trimming removed 2 bases from V and 0 bases from J, with 11 bases in between. Germline CDR1 MDHEN, CDR2 SYDVKM. The CDR3, as DNA: TGTGCCAGCAGTTTACCAGGGTTGGGCTCTGGGGCCAACGTCCTGACTTTC. Protein product: CASSLPGLGSGANVLTF. Filled out from reference TRBV28 and TRBJ2-6, the complete variable domain reads DVKVTQSSRYLVKRTGEKVFLECVQDMDHENMFWYRQDPGLGLRLIYFSYDVKMKEKGDIPEGYSVSREKKERFSLILESASTNQTSMYLCASSLPGLGSGANVLTFGAGSRLTVL.

The chain joins TRBV6-5 to TRBJ1-1; D call uncertain. This CDR3 has 14 amino acids. With 6 bases removed from V and 0 bases from J, the gap between germline ends came to 11 bases. Germline loops: CDR1 MNHEY, CDR2 SVGAGI. The CDR3 region has the DNA TGTGCCAGCAGCGCGCCCAGTTTGAACACTGAAGCTTTCTTT. Protein product: CASSAPSLNTEAFF.

The chain employs TRBV9 and TRBJ2-7, with a tentative D call TRBD2 (5 bases). CDR3 size: 15 residues. Between the trimmed V and J ends, which lost 0 bases and 3 bases, there was a span of 13 bases. CDR1 SGDLS and CDR2 YYNGEE come from the germline V gene. This CDR3 reads CASSVGLATLYEQYF. In DNA, the CDR3 is TGTGCCAGCAGCGTAGGGTTAGCGACCCTCTACGAGCAGTACTTC.

The rearrangement joins TRBV7-3 to TRBJ1-2, with 10 nucleotides matching TRBD1. Germline assignment: CDR1 SGHTA and CDR2 FQGTGA. The CDR3 totals 15 residues. Germline trimming cut 5 bases from V and 5 bases from J; bases unmatched to any gene: 8. CDR3 amino acids: CASSPSRDRGYGYTF. In DNA form, the CDR3 reads TGTGCCAGCAGCCCTTCCCGGGACAGGGGTTATGGCTACACCTTC.

With respect to this clone: This specimen includes other DNA sequences encoding the same CDR3. CDR3 in amino acids: CASSPPGPGQGSNQPQHF. The CDR3 DNA sequence: TGTGCCAGCAGCCCCCCTGGTCCGGGACAGGGTAGTAATCAGCCCCAGCATTTT. The chain employs TRBV11-3 and TRBJ1-5, with 9 positions matching TRBD1. J was trimmed by 4 bases and V by 5 bases; bases with no gene match: 15. The CDR3 runs 18 residues. The germline gives CDR1 SGHNT, CDR2 YENEEA.

The chain has TRBV6-5 and TRBJ2-3; 11 bases map to TRBD2. Unmatched junction bases numbered 9, after V lost 4 bases and J lost 6 bases. CDR1 is MNHEY, CDR2 SVGAGI, per germline. The CDR3 has 16 amino acids. CDR3: CASSLGLADLSDTQYF. The CDR3 DNA reads as TGTGCCAGCAGTTTGGGACTAGCGGACTTATCCGATACGCAGTATTTT.